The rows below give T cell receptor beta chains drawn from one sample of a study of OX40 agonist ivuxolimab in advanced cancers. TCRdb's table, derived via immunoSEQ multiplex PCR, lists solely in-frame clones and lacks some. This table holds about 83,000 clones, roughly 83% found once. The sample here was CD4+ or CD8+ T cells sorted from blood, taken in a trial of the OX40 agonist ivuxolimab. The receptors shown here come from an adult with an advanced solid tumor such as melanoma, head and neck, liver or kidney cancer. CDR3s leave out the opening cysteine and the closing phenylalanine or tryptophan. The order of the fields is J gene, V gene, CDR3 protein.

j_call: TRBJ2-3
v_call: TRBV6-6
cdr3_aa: ASSYLNRGPTDTQY

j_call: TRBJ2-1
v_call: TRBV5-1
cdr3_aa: ASRETSGVSYNEQF

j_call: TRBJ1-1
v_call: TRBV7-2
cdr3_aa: ASRRTGNTEAF

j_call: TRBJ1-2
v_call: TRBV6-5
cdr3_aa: ASSYSANDNYGYT

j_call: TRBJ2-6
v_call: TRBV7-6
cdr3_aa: ASSAGGGGANVLT

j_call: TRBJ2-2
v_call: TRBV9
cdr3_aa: ASSPSGGYTGELF

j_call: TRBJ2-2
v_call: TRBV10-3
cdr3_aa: AISDGGDTGELF

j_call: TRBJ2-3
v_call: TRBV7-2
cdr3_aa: ASSGGGRATQY

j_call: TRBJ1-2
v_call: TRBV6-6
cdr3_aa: ASSYQPNYGYT

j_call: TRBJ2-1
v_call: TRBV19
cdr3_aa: ASSSEGQASGNEQF

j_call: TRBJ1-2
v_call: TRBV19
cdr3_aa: ASKEQGALNYGYT

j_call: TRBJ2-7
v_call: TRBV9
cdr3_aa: ASSVEEARDEQY

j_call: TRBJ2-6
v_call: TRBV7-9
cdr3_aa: ASSSSRTPGANVLT

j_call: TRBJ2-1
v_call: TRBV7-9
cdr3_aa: ASSLALQGNEQF

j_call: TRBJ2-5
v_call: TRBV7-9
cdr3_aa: ASSLAGAVQETQY